A single sample is the source of the 8 T cell receptor beta chains below, sequenced in a study of blood T cell repertoires in COVID-19. Clones were sequenced by immunoSEQ multiplex PCR, and TCRdb holds only the in-frame ones, with some missing. The sample records some 49,000 clones, around 81% being singletons. The specimen sequenced was peripheral blood. The receptors here all came from a woman at least 80 years old with COVID-19, enrolled during active disease.

CDR3 bases: TGTGCCAGCAGCAGAACGGGACAGCTCAATCAGCCCCAGCATTTT. It codes for CASSRTGQLNQPQHF. V usage is TRBV5-6 and J usage is TRBJ1-5, with 7 bases matching TRBD1. Germline CDR1 is SGHDT and CDR2 is YYEEEE. The CDR3 totals 15 residues. V dropped 4 bases and J dropped 3; count of bases not matched to a gene: 7.

The chain recombines TRBV11-2 with TRBJ1-5; possibly TRBD1 for D (5 bases). The CDR3 runs 15 residues. Germline V gene data show CDR1 as SGHAT and CDR2 as FQNNGV. Trimming shortened V by 2 bases and J by 3 bases, and 11 bases separated the two germline ends. In DNA, the CDR3 is TGTGCCAGCAGCTTACAGGGCCAGTCCAATCAGCCCCAGCATTTT. It translates to CASSLQGQSNQPQHF.

This clone was observed a single time. The V call is TRBV27, the J call TRBJ2-5; 8 nucleotides match TRBD2. The CDR3 extends over 15 amino acids. Germline loops: CDR1 MNHEY, CDR2 SMNVEV (reference sequence). V was clipped by 6 bases and J by 4 bases; unmatched bases: 10. CDR3 sequence (DNA): TGTGCCAGCAGCCGCCAAGCGGGAGTCCCAGAGACCCAGTACTTC. Protein product: CASSRQAGVPETQYF.

This clone was recorded once. V and J are TRBV4-1 and TRBJ2-1; the D gene is possibly TRBD1 (5 bases). Per the germline V gene, CDR1 is MGHRA and CDR2 is YSYEKL. This CDR3 has 18 residues. The V end lost 1 base, the J end lost 5 bases, and 21 bases lay between the germline ends. CDR3 nucleotide sequence: TGCGCCAGCAGCCAAGTATTCGGCCGACAGCCGATGAACAATGAGCAGTTCTTC. This sequence encodes CASSQVFGRQPMNNEQFF.

The chain joins TRBV5-1 to TRBJ1-1; the D is unclear. V lost 1 base to trimming and J lost 3 bases, with 10 bases between them. This CDR3 comprises 14 residues. Germline V gene sequence: CDR1 SGHRS, CDR2 YFSETQ. The CDR3 coding sequence is TGCGCCAGCAGCTTGCTTGGGAGGGACACTGAAGCTTTCTTT. Residues: CASSLLGRDTEAFF.

This chain links TRBV5-4 with TRBJ2-1, with D unclear. This CDR3 has 12 residues. Germline CDR1 SGHNT, CDR2 YYREEE (reference sequence). The V and J ends lost 4 bases and 5 bases respectively, with 7 bases between them. The CDR3 spells CASSRQDNEQFF. CDR3 coding DNA: TGTGCCAGCAGCCGCCAGGACAATGAGCAGTTCTTC. Based on the CDR3 plus reference TRBV5-4 and TRBJ2-1, the full variable domain is ETGVTQSPTHLIKTRGQQVTLRCSSQSGHNTVSWYQQALGQGPQFIFQYYREEENGRGNFPPRFSGLQFPNYSSELNVNALELDDSALYLCASSRQDNEQFFGPGTRLTVL.

The chain has TRBV24-1 and TRBJ2-2; 8 nucleotides match TRBD1. The germline CDR1 and CDR2 sequences are KGHDR and SFDVKD. The ends lost 3 bases at V and 3 bases at J; junction bases unmatched: 5. The CDR3 consists of 16 residues. The CDR3 reads CATSDPRGQDTGELFF. The CDR3 DNA is TGTGCCACCAGTGATCCTAGGGGACAGGACACCGGGGAGCTGTTTTTT.

The rearrangement uses TRBV5-6 and TRBJ1-1, with unresolved D. There are 14 residues in the CDR3. Deletions cut 1 base from V and 0 bases from J, with 7 bases between. Germline values: CDR1 SGHDT, CDR2 YYEEEE. Here the CDR3 reads CASSLYSMNTEAFF. The CDR3 region has the DNA TGTGCCAGCAGCTTGTACAGTATGAACACTGAAGCTTTCTTT.